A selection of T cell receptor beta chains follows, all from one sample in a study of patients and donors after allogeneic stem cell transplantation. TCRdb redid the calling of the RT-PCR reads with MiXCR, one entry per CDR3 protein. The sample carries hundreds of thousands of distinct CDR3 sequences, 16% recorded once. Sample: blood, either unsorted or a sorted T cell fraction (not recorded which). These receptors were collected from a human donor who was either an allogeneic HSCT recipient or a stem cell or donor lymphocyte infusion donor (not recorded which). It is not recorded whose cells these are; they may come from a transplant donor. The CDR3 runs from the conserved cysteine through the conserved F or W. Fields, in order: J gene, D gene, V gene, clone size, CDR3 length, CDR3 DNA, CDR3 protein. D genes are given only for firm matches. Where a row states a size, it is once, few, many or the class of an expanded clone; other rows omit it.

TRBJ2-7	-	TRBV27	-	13	TGTGCCAGCAGTTTTTTAGGGTCTCGCGAGCAGTACTTC	CASSFLGSREQYF
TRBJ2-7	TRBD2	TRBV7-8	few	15	TGTGCCAGCAACTCCGACGGGACTAGATACTACGAGCAGTACTTC	CASNSDGTRYYEQYF
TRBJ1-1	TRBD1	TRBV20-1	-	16	TGCAGTGCTAGTGTCGGGACAGGTCGAGGTGGTGCTGAAGCTTTCTTT	CSASVGTGRGGAEAFF
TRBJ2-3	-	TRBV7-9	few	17	TGTGCCAGCAGCCCCCCTTGGCGGGGGCAGGGCACAGATACGCAGTATTTT	CASSPPWRGQGTDTQYF
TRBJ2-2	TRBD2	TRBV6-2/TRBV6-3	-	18	TGTGCCAGCAGTGCCCGCCGTCTAGCGGGGGTGGTCACCGGGGAGCTGTTTTTT	CASSARRLAGVVTGELFF
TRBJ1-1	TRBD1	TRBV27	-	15	TGTGCCAGCAGCCTAAGGACAGGGCCGTACACTGAAGCTTTCTTT	CASSLRTGPYTEAFF
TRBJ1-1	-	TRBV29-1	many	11	TGCAGCCCATCACGATCCACTGAAGCTTTCTTT	CSPSRSTEAFF
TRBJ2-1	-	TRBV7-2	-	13	TGTGCCAGCAGCTTAGGGCTAGCATATGAGCAGTTCTTC	CASSLGLAYEQFF
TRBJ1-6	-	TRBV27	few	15	TGTGCCAGCAGTACCCGGACGCTCTACGATTCACCCCTCCACTTT	CASSTRTLYDSPLHF
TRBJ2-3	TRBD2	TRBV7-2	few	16	TGTGCCAGCAGCTTAGTTCCGGGGGGAGTAACAGATACGCAGTATTTT	CASSLVPGGVTDTQYF
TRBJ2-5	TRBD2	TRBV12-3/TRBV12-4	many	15	TGTGCCAGCAGTTCTTGGACTAGCGGTCAAGAGACCCAGTACTTC	CASSSWTSGQETQYF
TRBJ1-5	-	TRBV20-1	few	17	TGCAGTGCTAAACCGGGACACCTTAAACCTAGCAATCAGCCCCAGCATTTT	CSAKPGHLKPSNQPQHF
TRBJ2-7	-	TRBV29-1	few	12	TGCAGCGTTACTGGCAGGGAATACGAGCAGTACTTC	CSVTGREYEQYF
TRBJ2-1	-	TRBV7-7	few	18	TGTGCTAGCAGCTTAGGGGTACGTGGCAGGGGAGCGGACAATGAGCAGTTCTTC	CASSLGVRGRGADNEQFF
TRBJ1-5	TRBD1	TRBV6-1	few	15	TGTGCCAGCAGTCGTCAACAGGGGATCAATCAGCCCCAGCATTTT	CASSRQQGINQPQHF
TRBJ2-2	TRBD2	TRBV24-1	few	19	TGTGCCACCAGTGAATCTAATCCGGGACTAGCGGGAAGGACCGGGGAGCTGTTTTTT	CATSESNPGLAGRTGELFF
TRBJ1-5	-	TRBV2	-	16	TGTGCCAGCAGTGATATTCGAGGGTTCAGCAATCAGCCCCAGCATTTT	CASSDIRGFSNQPQHF
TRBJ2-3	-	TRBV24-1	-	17	TGTGCCACCAGTGATTTGTTTGGAACCTCTAGCACAGATACGCAGTATTTT	CATSDLFGTSSTDTQYF
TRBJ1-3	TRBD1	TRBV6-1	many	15	TGTGCCAGCAGTGCTGGGACAGACTCTGGAAACACCATATATTTT	CASSAGTDSGNTIYF
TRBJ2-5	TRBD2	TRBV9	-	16	TGTGCCAGCAGCGTAGCGCAGCGGGGGGCACAAGAGACCCAGTACTTC	CASSVAQRGAQETQYF
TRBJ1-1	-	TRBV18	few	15	TGTGCCAGCTCACCAGCTCAAATCATGAACACTGAAGCTTTCTTT	CASSPAQIMNTEAFF
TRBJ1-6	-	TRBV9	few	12	TGTGCCAGCAGCGTAAGGGATTCACCCCTCCACTTT	CASSVRDSPLHF
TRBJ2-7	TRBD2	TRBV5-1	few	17	TGCGCCAGCGCGTCGACTAGCGGGACCCGCAAATCCTACGAGCAGTACTTC	CASASTSGTRKSYEQYF
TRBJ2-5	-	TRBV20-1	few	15	TGCAGTGCTAGAGAGGGGCAGATTTCGGTAGAGACCCAGTACTTC	CSAREGQISVETQYF
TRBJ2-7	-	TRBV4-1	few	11	TGCGCCAGCAGCCAAGAGGGAAAACAGTACTTC	CASSQEGKQYF
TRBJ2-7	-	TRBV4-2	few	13	TGTGCCAGCAGCCAAGTGGGTACCTACGAGCAGTACTTC	CASSQVGTYEQYF
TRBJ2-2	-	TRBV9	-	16	TGTGCCAGCAGCGCGGGAGTGTCGTCGAACACCGGGGAGCTGTTTTTT	CASSAGVSSNTGELFF
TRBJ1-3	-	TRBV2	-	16	TGTGCCAGCAGTGAAATTGGGGGCGCAGGTGGAAACACCATATATTTT	CASSEIGGAGGNTIYF
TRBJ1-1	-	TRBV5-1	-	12	TGCGCCAGCAGTATGAGTGACACTGAAGCTTTCTTT	CASSMSDTEAFF
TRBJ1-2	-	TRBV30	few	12	TGTGCCTGGAGTCAGAGCAACTATGGCTACACCTTC	CAWSQSNYGYTF
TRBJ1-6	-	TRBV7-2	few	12	TGTGCCAGCAGCTTAGCGGTTTCACCCCTCCACTTT	CASSLAVSPLHF
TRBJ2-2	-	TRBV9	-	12	TGTGCCAGCAGCGTAGATTCGGGGGAGCTGTTTTTT	CASSVDSGELFF
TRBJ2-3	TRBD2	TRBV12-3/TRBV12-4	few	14	TGTGCCAGCAGTTCGGACGGGGGGGCAGATACGCAGTATTTT	CASSSDGGADTQYF
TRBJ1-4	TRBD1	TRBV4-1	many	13	TGCGCCAGCAGTCAGGGGGCGGCGGAAAAACTGTTTTTT	CASSQGAAEKLFF
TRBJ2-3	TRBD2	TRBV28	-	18	TGTGCCAGCAGATCGGGACACACAGCGGGAGCGCTTACAGATACGCAGTATTTT	CASRSGHTAGALTDTQYF
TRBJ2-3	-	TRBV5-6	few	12	TGTGCCAGCAGCTTGAGGTACATTACGCAGTATTTT	CASSLRYITQYF
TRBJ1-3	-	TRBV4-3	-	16	TGCGCCAGCAGCCAAGATGGCAGCAACTCTGGAAACACCATATATTTT	CASSQDGSNSGNTIYF
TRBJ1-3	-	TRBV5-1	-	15	TGCGCCAGCAGCTTTGGACGGAACTCTGGAAACACCATATATTTT	CASSFGRNSGNTIYF
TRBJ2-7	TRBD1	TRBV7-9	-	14	TGTGCCAGCAGCTACCCGGACAGGGCCTACGAGCAGTACTTC	CASSYPDRAYEQYF
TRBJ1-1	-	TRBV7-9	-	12	TGTGCCAGCCCAGGCGAGAACACTGAAGCTTTCTTT	CASPGENTEAFF
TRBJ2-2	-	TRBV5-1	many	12	TGTGCCAGCAGCTTAAACACCGGGGAGCTGTTTTTT	CASSLNTGELFF
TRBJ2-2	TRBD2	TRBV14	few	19	TGTGCCAGCAGCCAAGAAAGGGGACTAGCGGGAGGTGGTCCCGGGGAGCTGTTTTTT	CASSQERGLAGGGPGELFF
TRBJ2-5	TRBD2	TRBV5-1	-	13	TGCGCCAGCAGCTCCGGAGCGGGGGAGACCCAGTACTTC	CASSSGAGETQYF
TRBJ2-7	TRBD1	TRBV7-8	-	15	TGTGCCAGCAGCTCCAAGAGGGACAGTACCTACGAGCAGTACTTC	CASSSKRDSTYEQYF
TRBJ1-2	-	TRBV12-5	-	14	TGTGCTAGTGGTTTGTCCCCATCCTATGGAGGCTACACCTTC	CASGLSPSYGGYTF
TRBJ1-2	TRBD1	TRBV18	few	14	TGTGCCAGCTCAGCACGGGACAGGGGGCTTGGCTACACCTTC	CASSARDRGLGYTF
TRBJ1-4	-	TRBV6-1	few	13	TGTGCCGCTGCGGATCCAACTAATGAAAAACTGTTTTTT	CAAADPTNEKLFF
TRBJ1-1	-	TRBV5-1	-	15	TGCGCCAGCAGCTTGGCCGAGGGAGACTACACTGAAGCTTTCTTT	CASSLAEGDYTEAFF
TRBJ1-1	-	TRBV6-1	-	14	TGTGCCAGCAATCCAAGGACTTCGAACACTGAAGCTTTCTTT	CASNPRTSNTEAFF
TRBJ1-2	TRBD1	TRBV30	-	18	TGTGCCTGGAGCGGACCCGGGACAGGGGGTCTCTCCCACTATGGCTACACCTTC	CAWSGPGTGGLSHYGYTF
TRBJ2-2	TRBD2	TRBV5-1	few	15	TGCGCCAGCAGCTTTAGCGGGAGAGAGACCGGGGAGCTGTTTTTT	CASSFSGRETGELFF
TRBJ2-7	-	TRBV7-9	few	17	TGTGCCAGCAGCTTAGCCCACGTAGGGGGTTCCCCCTACGAGCAGTACTTC	CASSLAHVGGSPYEQYF
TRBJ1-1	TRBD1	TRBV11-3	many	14	TGTGCCAGCAGTTCCTACAGGGGGGGAACTGAAGCTTTCTTT	CASSSYRGGTEAFF
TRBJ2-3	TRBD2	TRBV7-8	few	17	TGTGCCAGCAGCCTTAACGGACTAGCGGGACGCACAGATACGCAGTATTTT	CASSLNGLAGRTDTQYF
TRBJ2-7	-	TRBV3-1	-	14	TGTGCCAGCAGCCGGACCTGGGAACTCTACGAGCAGTACTTC	CASSRTWELYEQYF